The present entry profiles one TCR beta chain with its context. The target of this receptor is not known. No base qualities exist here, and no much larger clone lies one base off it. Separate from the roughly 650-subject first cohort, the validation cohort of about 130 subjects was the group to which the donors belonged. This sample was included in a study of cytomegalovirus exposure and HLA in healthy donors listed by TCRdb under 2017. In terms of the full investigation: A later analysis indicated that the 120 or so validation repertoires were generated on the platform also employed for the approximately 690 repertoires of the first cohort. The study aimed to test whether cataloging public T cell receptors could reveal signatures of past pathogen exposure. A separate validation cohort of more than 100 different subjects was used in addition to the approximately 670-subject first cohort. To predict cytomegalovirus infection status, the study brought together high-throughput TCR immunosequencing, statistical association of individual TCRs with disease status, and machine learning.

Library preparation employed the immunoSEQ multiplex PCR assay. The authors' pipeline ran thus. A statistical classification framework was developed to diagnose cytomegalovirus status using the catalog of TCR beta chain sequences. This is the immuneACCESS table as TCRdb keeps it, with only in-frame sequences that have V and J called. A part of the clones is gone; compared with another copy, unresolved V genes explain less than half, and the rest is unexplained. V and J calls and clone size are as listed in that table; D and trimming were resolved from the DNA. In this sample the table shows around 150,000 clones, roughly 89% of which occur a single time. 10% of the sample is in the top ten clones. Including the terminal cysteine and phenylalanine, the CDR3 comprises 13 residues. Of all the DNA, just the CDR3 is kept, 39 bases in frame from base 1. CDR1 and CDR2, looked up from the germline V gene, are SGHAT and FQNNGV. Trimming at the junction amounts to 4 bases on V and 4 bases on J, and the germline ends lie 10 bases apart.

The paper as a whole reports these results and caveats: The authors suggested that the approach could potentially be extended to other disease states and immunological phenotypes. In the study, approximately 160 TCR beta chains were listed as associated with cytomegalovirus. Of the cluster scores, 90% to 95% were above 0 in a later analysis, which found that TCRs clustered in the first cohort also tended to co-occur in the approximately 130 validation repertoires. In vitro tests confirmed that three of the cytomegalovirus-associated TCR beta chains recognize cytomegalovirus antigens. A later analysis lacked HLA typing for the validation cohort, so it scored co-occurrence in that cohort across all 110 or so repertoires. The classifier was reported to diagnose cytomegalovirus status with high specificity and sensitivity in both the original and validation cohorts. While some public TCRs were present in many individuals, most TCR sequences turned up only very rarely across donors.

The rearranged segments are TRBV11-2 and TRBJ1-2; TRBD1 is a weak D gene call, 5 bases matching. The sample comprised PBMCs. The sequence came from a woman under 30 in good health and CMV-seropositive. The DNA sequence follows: TGTGCCAGCAGCTGGGGCACATCCTATGGCTACACCTTC. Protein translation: CASSWGTSYGYTF.